Below are 28 T cell receptor beta chains sequenced from a single sample in a study of cytomegalovirus exposure and HLA in healthy donors. 60 Vbeta and 13 Jbeta primers were used in PCR. Here immunoSEQ multiplex PCR was the method, and the copy in TCRdb shows in-frame clones only, minus some. Of approximately 190,000 clones listed, 12% are singletons. Source material: PBMCs. These receptors originate from a man aged 45-60 years in good health and CMV-seropositive.

The sample holds many counts of this clone. The CDR3 coding sequence is TGTGCCAGCAGTTACGTCGGACAAGCCTACGAGCAGTACTTC. This translates into CASSYVGQAYEQYF. This chain links TRBV6-5 with TRBJ2-7, with a possible D match to TRBD1 (5 bases). V lost 2 bases, J lost 2 bases, and 10 bases lay in between. CDR1 and CDR2 (germline): MNHEY, SVGAGI. This CDR3 has 14 residues.

This clone was detected only a few times. The chain employs TRBV10-3 and TRBJ1-2, with 7 bases matching TRBD1. The CDR3 length is 15 residues. Looked up from germline, CDR1 is ENHRY and CDR2 is SYGVKD. Losses at the gene ends were 4 bases for V and 8 bases for J; bases not matched to a gene: 13. The CDR3 protein is CAISVGTVIFEGYTF. Written as DNA, the CDR3 is TGTGCCATCAGTGTCGGGACAGTAATCTTTGAGGGCTACACCTTC.

This clone has just a few counts. The chain combines TRBV5-1 with TRBJ2-3, with 9 bases that match TRBD1. Germline CDR1 and CDR2: SGHRS and YFSETQ. Trimming took 0 bases from V and 0 from J; bases not matched to a gene: 5. The CDR3 sequence is 17 residues long. For the CDR3, the DNA is TGCGCCAGCAGCTTGGGGGACAGGGCTATCAGCACAGATACGCAGTATTTT. It codes for CASSLGDRAISTDTQYF.

In this sample, this clone turned up a few times. This chain links TRBV19 with TRBJ1-5, with TRBD1 matching over 9 bases. The length of the CDR3 is 15 residues. The germline V gene has CDR1 LNHDA and CDR2 SQIVND (reference sequence). Germline trimming cut 3 bases from V and 7 bases from J; bases unmatched to any gene: 7. CDR3: CASSMGTGQWQPQHF. The CDR3 nucleotides read TGTGCCAGTAGTATGGGGACAGGGCAGTGGCAGCCCCAGCATTTT.

This chain uses TRBV5-4 with TRBJ2-7; a weak D match, TRBD1 (7 bases). V was cut by 0 bases and J by 0 bases, with 10 bases left in between. The CDR3 spans 15 residues. Germline CDR1 and CDR2: SGHNT and YYREEE (reference sequence). The CDR3 loop is CASSLDRGGSYEQYV. CDR3 in DNA: TGTGCCAGCAGCTTGGACAGGGGAGGCTCCTACGAGCAGTACGTC.

This chain uses TRBV6-5 with TRBJ2-2; 10 bases agree with TRBD2. The CDR3 is 15 amino acids. Per germline, CDR1 MNHEY and CDR2 SVGAGI. V was pared by 7 bases and J by 4 bases, with 6 bases of the junction left unmatched. The CDR3 DNA is TGTGCCAGCACCAGAGGGACTAGCGTCACCGGGGAGCTGTTTTTT. Translated: CASTRGTSVTGELFF.

The chain joins TRBV6-1 to TRBJ2-5; perhaps TRBD1 as D (5 bases). Trimming took off 7 bases at V and 3 bases at J, with 15 bases between the two ends. CDR1 MNHNS and CDR2 SASEGT come from the germline V gene. CDR3 length: 14 amino acids. CDR3 protein: CASNDKAGKETQYF. DNA for the CDR3: TGTGCCAGCAATGATAAGGCAGGGAAAGAGACCCAGTACTTC.

The J gene is TRBJ2-1, the V gene TRBV15; TRBD2 matches 7 bases. The CDR3 length is 17 residues. Germline V CDR1 and CDR2: LNHNV, YYDKDF (reference sequence). The junction had 14 bases not matched to a gene; V was cut back by 0 bases and J by 9 bases. DNA for the CDR3: TGTGCCACCAGCAGAGAGTTTGGTGGCGGGGGTAACGGTGAGCAGTTCTTC. Translation: CATSREFGGGGNGEQFF.

This clone was found a few times. The chain has TRBV11-2 and TRBJ1-1; D gene uncertain. Trimming left V 5 bases short and J 1 base short, with 8 bases between. Germline values: CDR1 SGHAT, CDR2 FQNNGV. This CDR3 is built from 13 residues. Here the CDR3 reads CASSPRRNTEAFF. The CDR3 DNA sequence: TGTGCCAGCAGCCCCCGTCGGAACACTGAAGCTTTCTTT.

CDR3 sequence: CASGAEQFF. CDR3 nucleotides: TGTGCCAGCGGCGCGGAGCAGTTCTTC. This chain uses TRBV9 with TRBJ2-1; D remains unclear. The CDR3 loop spans 9 amino acids. Germline CDR1 is SGDLS and CDR2 is YYNGEE. Deletions cut 7 bases from V and 10 bases from J, with 6 bases between.

The V gene is TRBV5-4, the J gene TRBJ2-5, with D possibly TRBD1 on 6 matching bases. Germline assignment: CDR1 SGHNT and CDR2 YYREEE (reference sequence). V gave up 3 bases and J gave up 5 bases, with 17 bases separating them. CDR3 length: 15 amino acids. The CDR3 DNA follows: TGTGCCAGCAGCTCGAAGACAGGTAATGCGGAGACCCAGTACTTC. Translated, it gives CASSSKTGNAETQYF.

This chain uses TRBV27 with TRBJ1-1; 8 bases are a match to TRBD1. V was pared by 5 bases and J by 2 bases, with 7 bases of the junction left unmatched. The CDR3 covers 15 residues. Germline V gene lookup returns CDR1 MNHEY and CDR2 SMNVEV (reference sequence). CDR3 bases: TGTGCCAGCAGTCTAAGGACAGGGTTTAACACTGAAGCTTTCTTT. As protein: CASSLRTGFNTEAFF.

The chain is built from TRBV10-1 and TRBJ2-2, with a tentative D call TRBD2 (6 bases). V was pared by 7 bases and J by 5 bases, with 8 bases between. Per germline, CDR1 WNHNN and CDR2 SYGVQD (reference sequence). The CDR3 runs to 12 residues. CDR3 sequence (DNA): TGCGCCAGCACCGGGGGAACCGGGGAGCTGTTTTTT. It translates to CASTGGTGELFF.

This clone turned up a few times. The rearrangement uses TRBV5-1 and TRBJ1-4, with 8 bases identical to TRBD1. The V segment lost 0 bases and the J segment 8 bases; nucleotides outside the gene matches: 12. The CDR3 runs to 17 residues. Germline V gives CDR1 SGHRS, CDR2 YFSETQ. The CDR3 protein is CASSLVVGGTGTEKLFF. The CDR3 DNA follows: TGCGCCAGCAGCTTGGTTGTAGGTGGGACAGGAACCGAAAAACTGTTTTTT.

This chain connects TRBV16 to TRBJ2-2; D possibly corresponds to TRBD1 (6 bases). Germline V gives CDR1 KGHSY, CDR2 FQNENV. Trimming removed 3 bases from V and 0 bases from J, with 8 bases in between. CDR3 size: 15 residues. The CDR3 DNA reads TGTGCCAGCAGCCACAACAGGGCGAACACCGGGGAGCTGTTTTTT. Translating it yields CASSHNRANTGELFF.

This clone was detected a few times. This chain connects TRBV5-1 to TRBJ1-5; D uncertain. The CDR3 loop spans 15 amino acids. Germline V gene data show CDR1 as SGHRS and CDR2 as YFSETQ. V lost 1 base to trimming and J lost 5 bases, with 13 bases between them. The CDR3 protein is CASSLSGGEYQPQHF. The DNA of the CDR3 is TGCGCCAGCAGCTTGTCAGGTGGGGAGTATCAGCCCCAGCATTTT.

The chain joins TRBV7-8 to TRBJ1-6; D unclear. Germline V gives CDR1 SGHVS, CDR2 FQNEAQ. V was pared by 7 bases and J by 6 bases, with 13 bases between. The CDR3 is 14 residues long. The CDR3 reads CASTFGGPNSPLHF. The DNA for the CDR3 is TGTGCCAGCACCTTCGGTGGGCCTAATTCACCCCTCCACTTT.

In this sample, this clone turned up a few times. The chain joins TRBV6-5 to TRBJ2-1, with a possible D match to TRBD1 (6 bases). Trimming cost V 5 bases and J 7 bases, with 12 bases left between them. Per the germline V gene, CDR1 is MNHEY and CDR2 is SVGAGI. There are 13 residues in the CDR3. Written as DNA, the CDR3 is TGTGCCAGCAGTGACGGGACAACAAATGAGCAGTTCTTC. It encodes CASSDGTTNEQFF.

This clone was seen a few times. This chain connects TRBV4-1 to TRBJ2-3; 11 bases map to TRBD2. This CDR3 spans 16 amino acids. Germline loops: CDR1 MGHRA, CDR2 YSYEKL. V gave up 5 bases and J gave up 1 base; unmatched junction bases: 5. The CDR3 spells CASSIQLAGGTDTQYF. In nucleotides, the CDR3 is TGCGCCAGCAGCATCCAACTAGCGGGGGGCACAGATACGCAGTATTTT.

This clone was picked up a small number of times. The chain has TRBV9 and TRBJ1-2; possibly TRBD1 for D (6 bases). CDR1 SGDLS and CDR2 YYNGEE come from the germline V gene. The V and J ends lost 3 bases and 7 bases respectively, with 13 bases between them. CDR3 length: 13 amino acids. The CDR3 DNA is TGTGCCAGCAGCGCCGGGACAAAGGCTGGCTACACCTTC. Its translation: CASSAGTKAGYTF.

V usage is TRBV30 and J usage is TRBJ1-5; TRBD1 is a possible D gene (6 bases). In germline, CDR1 is GTSNPN, CDR2 SVGIG (reference sequence). V gave up 5 bases and J gave up 6 bases, with 14 bases separating them. The length of the CDR3 is 13 residues. CDR3 nucleotides: TGTGCCTGGGGGGGACAATCGGGTCAGCCCCAGCATTTT. As protein: CAWGGQSGQPQHF. Variable domain in full (rest from reference TRBV30 and TRBJ1-5): SQTIHQWPATLVQPVGSPLSLECTVEGTSNPNLYWYRQAAGRGLQLLFYSVGIGQISSEVPQNLSASRPQDRQFILSSKKLLLSDSGFYLCAWGGQSGQPQHFGDGTRLSIL.

The genes are TRBV6-1 and TRBJ1-4; 9 nucleotides line up with TRBD1. This CDR3 spans 14 amino acids. Losses at the gene ends were 5 bases for V and 6 bases for J; bases not matched to a gene: 4. Germline CDR1 and CDR2: MNHNS and SASEGT. This chain's CDR3 is CASSPGQGYEKLFF. The CDR3 coding sequence is TGTGCCAGCAGTCCGGGACAGGGATATGAAAAACTGTTTTTT.

The chain recombines TRBV15 with TRBJ2-7; 12 bases map to TRBD1. The CDR3 sequence is 17 residues long. Looked up from germline, CDR1 is LNHNV and CDR2 is YYDKDF (reference sequence). The V gene end was trimmed by 1 base and the J gene end by 6 bases; junction bases not matched to a gene: 10. This CDR3 reads CATSRVVGTGGLREQYF. As DNA, the CDR3 is TGTGCCACCAGCAGAGTAGTTGGGACAGGGGGCTTGCGCGAGCAGTACTTC.

V is TRBV5-3 and J is TRBJ2-2; D might be TRBD1 (5 bases). TRBV5-3 falls under the ORF class, with uncertain function. With 3 bases removed from V and 6 bases from J, the gap between germline ends came to 9 bases. The CDR3 has 13 amino acids. CDR3 loop: CARSWKGPGELFF. DNA for the CDR3: TGTGCCAGAAGCTGGAAGGGGCCCGGGGAGCTGTTTTTT.

V and J are TRBV25-1 and TRBJ1-4; no clear D. The CDR3 covers 15 residues. The germline CDR1 and CDR2 sequences are MGHDK and SYGVNS. V was pared by 3 bases and J by 0 bases, with 8 bases between. CDR3 sequence reads: CASSDAESTNEKLFF. The CDR3 coding sequence is TGTGCCAGCAGTGATGCGGAGTCAACTAATGAAAAACTGTTTTTT.

The chain carries TRBV7-9 and TRBJ2-5, with a weak D call TRBD2 (6 bases). CDR3 length: 14 amino acids. The V gene's germline CDR1 is SEHNR and CDR2 FQNEAQ (reference sequence). The V end was cut by 5 bases, the J end by 5 bases, with 15 bases between. CDR3 nucleotides: TGTGCCAGCAGCCCAAGTGGGGGGAGGGAGACCCAGTACTTC. Its protein product is CASSPSGGRETQYF.

The rearrangement links TRBV2 to TRBJ2-3; tentatively, D is TRBD1 (5 bases). Per germline, CDR1 SNHLY and CDR2 FYNNEI. The CDR3 is 17 residues long. Trimming left V 0 bases short and J 6 bases short, with 19 bases between. The CDR3 DNA reads TGTGCCAGCAGTGAAGCGCTTCAGGGATGGGCCACCGATACGCAGTATTTT. Protein product: CASSEALQGWATDTQYF.

V and J are TRBV4-3 and TRBJ2-1, with 8 bases fitting TRBD2. Germline assignment: CDR1 LGHNA and CDR2 YSLEER. This CDR3 is 15 amino acids long. The V gene end was trimmed by 6 bases and the J gene end by 3 bases; junction bases not matched to a gene: 7. CDR3 bases: TGCGCCAGCAGTCCCCGGGGGGGGAACTACAATGAGCAGTTCTTC. Amino acids: CASSPRGGNYNEQFF.